This TCR beta chain was sequenced during a study of OX40 agonist ivuxolimab in advanced cancers. In the study overall: The costimulatory receptor OX40 (CD134) was targeted by ivuxolimab, a fully human IgG2 agonistic monoclonal antibody. Intravenous ivuxolimab was administered to patients every 2 weeks at six dose levels: 0.01, 0.1, 0.3, 1.5, 3 and 10 mg/kg. Of the 50 to 55 patients in dose escalation, about 20 had hepatocellular carcinoma, about 15 had melanoma, 9 had renal cell carcinoma and 9 had head and neck cancer. In the dose-escalation cohort, over 65% of patients were male, and the mean age was roughly 60 years, with a range of 23 to 79. Prior anti-PD-1, anti-PD-L1 or anti-CTLA-4 therapy was permitted, and approximately 39% of dose-escalation patients had received checkpoint inhibitors. Partial responses occurred in three dose-escalation patients, of whom one had hepatocellular carcinoma and two had cutaneous melanoma. The purpose of peripheral TCRbeta sequencing was to test whether ivuxolimab changed TCR sequence diversity and led to clonal T-cell expansion. The paper reports the monotherapy dose-escalation portion (N of about 54 patients) of the phase I ivuxolimab trial. The investigation overall reported the following: After ivuxolimab, more expanded clones were found on average in CD8+ T cells than in CD4+ T cells. At doses of 0.1 to 3.0 mg/kg, clonal expansion of both CD4+ and CD8+ blood T cells was observed from baseline to week 6. Low levels of normalized T-cell clonal expansion were also seen in some nonresponding patients. The antigen specificity of the peripheral T cells that underwent clonal expansion was not determined. In the 0.1-3.0 mg/kg groups, partial responders had among the lowest normalized peripheral clonal expansion, particularly in CD8+ T cells.

The CDR1 and CDR2 encoded by the germline V gene are MNHEY and SVGAGI. The CDR3 runs 10 residues from the cysteine to the phenylalanine. The CDR3 DNA has 30 bases and is translated from base 1. Cut back by 5 bases and 4 bases, the V and J ends lie 2 bases apart. Genomic DNA was isolated from the sorted cells so that the TCRbeta CDR3 region could be sequenced. The immunoSEQ Assay was used to sequence the TCRbeta CDR3 regions. Entries here come from immuneACCESS through TCRdb and include only in-frame sequences with V and J called. Some clones fail to appear in such tables; in the studies checked, an unresolved V gene covers under half of the shortfall, and the cause of the remainder is unknown. A total of around 49,000 clones appear in this sample, 84% of them only once. Approximately 16% of the sample is taken by the ten largest. This clone appeared once. Its binding antigen is unknown. No base quality information exists; no much larger clone differs at one position.

The trial excluded patients who had a history of autoimmune disease or who were on systemic immunosuppression. Peripheral blood for TCR sequencing was drawn from every dose cohort at baseline, at cycle 4 day 1 and at cycle 7 day 1. Samples were obtained from an open-label, multicenter, first-in-human phase I dose-escalation trial of ivuxolimab. Adults with locally advanced or metastatic melanoma, renal cell carcinoma, hepatocellular carcinoma or head and neck squamous cell carcinoma were enrolled in the trial. Before TCR sequencing, CD4+ T cells and CD8+ T cells were sorted from peripheral blood as separate populations.

The chain employs TRBV6-5 and TRBJ2-5; a confident D gene designation cannot be given. This sequence was found in an adult with an advanced solid tumor such as melanoma, head and neck, liver or kidney cancer. Sequencing was performed on CD4+ or CD8+ T cells sorted from blood, taken in a trial of the OX40 agonist ivuxolimab. DNA sequence: TGTGCCAGCAGTAGAGAGACCCAGTACTTC. The encoded protein is CASSRETQYF.